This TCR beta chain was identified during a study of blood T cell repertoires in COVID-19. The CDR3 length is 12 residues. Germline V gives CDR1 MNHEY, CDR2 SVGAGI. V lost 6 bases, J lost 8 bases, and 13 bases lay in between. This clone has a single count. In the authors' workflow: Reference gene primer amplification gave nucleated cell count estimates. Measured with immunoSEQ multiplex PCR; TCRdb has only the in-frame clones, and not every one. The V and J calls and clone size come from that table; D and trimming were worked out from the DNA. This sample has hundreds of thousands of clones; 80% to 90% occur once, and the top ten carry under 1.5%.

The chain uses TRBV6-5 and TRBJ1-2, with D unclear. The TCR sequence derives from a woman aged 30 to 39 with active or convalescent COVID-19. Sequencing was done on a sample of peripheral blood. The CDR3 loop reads CASSSAGEGYTF. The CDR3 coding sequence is TGTGCCAGCAGCTCCGCGGGCGAAGGCTACACCTTC.